What follows are 30 T cell receptor beta chains derived from one specimen sequenced in a study of T and B cells in COVID-19 patients. Blood genomic DNA input for TRB amplification was 250-500 ng. TRB rearrangements were amplified by multiplex PCR with BIOMED2 TRB-A/B primers. TCRdb analysed the multiplex PCR reads with MiXCR anew, one entry per CDR3 protein. The sample contains some 4,100 distinct CDR3 sequences, about 27% of which appear only once. Input material: blood. These receptors were taken from a human donor with active COVID-19. The donor label of this sample is uncertain.

This clonotype occurred a few times. The chain has TRBV10-3 and TRBJ2-1; D is possibly TRBD1 or TRBD2 (6 bases each). Germline assignment: CDR1 ENHRY and CDR2 SYGVKD. The CDR3 runs 16 residues. Trimming removed 2 bases from V and 3 bases from J, with 14 bases in between. The CDR3 DNA sequence: TGTGCCATCAGTGAGAGGGCAGGGGACTTCTACAATGAGCAGTTCTTC. It encodes CAISERAGDFYNEQFF.

The chain recombines TRBV6-5 with TRBJ2-7; 8 bases match TRBD1. The CDR3 is 15 amino acids. Germline CDR1 is MNHEY and CDR2 is SVGAGI. Germline trimming cut 0 bases from V and 2 bases from J; bases unmatched to any gene: 3. The CDR3 coding sequence is TGTGCCAGCAGTTACTCGACAGGGGTCCCCTACGAGCAGTACTTC. Translated, it gives CASSYSTGVPYEQYF.

By sample fraction, this clonotype is medium-sized. The chain couples TRBV15 to TRBJ2-3; TRBD1 aligns across 8 bases. CDR3 size: 15 residues. The germline CDR1 and CDR2 sequences are LNHNV and YYDKDF (reference sequence). V was pared by 2 bases and J by 4 bases, with 5 bases of the junction left unmatched. The CDR3, as DNA: TGTGCCACCAGCAGAAACAGGGGGAGAGCAGATACGCAGTATTTT. It yields the protein CATSRNRGRADTQYF.

This clonotype appeared once. The V gene is TRBV19, the J gene TRBJ1-2; TRBD1 aligns across 9 bases. V was pared by 6 bases and J by 2 bases, with 4 bases of the junction left unmatched. The CDR3 sequence is 14 residues long. CDR1 and CDR2 (germline): LNHDA, SQIVND (reference sequence). The CDR3 is CASRPGQGNYGYTF. The CDR3 DNA reads as TGTGCCAGTAGGCCGGGACAGGGAAACTATGGCTACACCTTC.

There are many counts of this clonotype. The chain has TRBV6-5 and TRBJ1-2; D is undetermined. The V gene's germline CDR1 is MNHEY and CDR2 SVGAGI. The CDR3 length is 13 residues. The ends were cut back, 0 bases at V and 4 bases at J, with 6 bases in the middle. The CDR3 region has the DNA TGTGCCAGCAGTTACTCGGGAACCTATGGCTACACCTTC. It codes for CASSYSGTYGYTF.

The chain couples TRBV4-3 to TRBJ2-3, with 7 positions matching TRBD1. The CDR3 runs to 15 residues. The germline gives CDR1 LGHNA, CDR2 YSLEER. The V and J ends lost 1 base and 2 bases, in that order; junction bases with no gene match: 3. CDR3 sequence reads: CASSQGDRATDTQYF. CDR3 DNA: TGCGCCAGCAGCCAAGGAGACAGGGCCACAGATACGCAGTATTTT.

The chain couples TRBV7-2 to TRBJ1-3; D is uncertain. CDR1 and CDR2 (germline): SGHTA, FQGNSA. The CDR3 is 14 residues long. With 5 bases removed from V and 6 bases from J, the gap between germline ends came to 14 bases. CDR3 residues: CASSRRGYENTIYF. CDR3 in DNA: TGTGCCAGCAGCCGACGGGGATACGAAAACACCATATATTTT.

This chain uses TRBV20-1 with TRBJ1-4; no reliable D call. Germline V CDR1 and CDR2: DFQATT, SNEGSKA (reference sequence). Trimming removed 8 bases from V and 3 bases from J, with 13 bases in between. The CDR3 spans 13 residues. The CDR3 is CSWRSLANEKLFF. The CDR3 region has the DNA TGCAGTTGGCGGAGCTTAGCTAATGAAAAACTGTTTTTT.

By sample share, this clonotype is medium-sized. The chain carries TRBV19 and TRBJ2-3, with D possibly matching TRBD1 (6 bases). V dropped 7 bases and J dropped 2 bases, with 19 bases sitting between them. This CDR3 has 16 residues. Germline CDR1 reads LNHDA; CDR2 reads SQIVND (reference sequence). CDR3 sequence reads: CASKPGRQGLTDTQYF. CDR3 sequence (DNA): TGTGCCAGTAAACCGGGGCGGCAGGGGCTCACAGATACGCAGTATTTT.

This clonotype is deemed medium-sized. The chain has TRBV13 and TRBJ2-7; 7 nucleotides match TRBD1. Germline trimming cut 4 bases from V and 2 bases from J; bases unmatched to any gene: 11. This CDR3 contains 16 residues. Germline lookup yields CDR1 PRHDT and CDR2 FYEKMQ (reference sequence). CDR3 in amino acids: CASSSLRDSHPYEQYF. DNA for the CDR3: TGTGCCAGCAGCTCGTTACGGGACAGTCACCCCTACGAGCAGTACTTC.

The chain joins TRBV6-5 to TRBJ1-2; D is perhaps TRBD1 (5 bases). The germline V gene has CDR1 MNHEY and CDR2 SVGAGI. The CDR3 contains 15 residues. V lost 6 bases to trimming and J lost 7 bases, with 21 bases between them. As DNA, the CDR3 is TGTGCCAGCAGGGGAGGACCGTCGGGGGGTTTTGGCTACACCTTC. This gives the protein CASRGGPSGGFGYTF.

The chain links TRBV5-5 to TRBJ1-5; no reliable D call. The ends were cut back, 0 bases at V and 4 bases at J, with 14 bases in the middle. The CDR3 totals 16 residues. Germline CDR1 reads SGHKS; CDR2 reads YYEKEE (reference sequence). Here the CDR3 reads CASSLVFPEYNQPQHF. In nucleotides, the CDR3 is TGTGCCAGCAGCTTGGTTTTCCCCGAATATAATCAGCCCCAGCATTTT.

The chain uses TRBV20-1 and TRBJ1-4; 10 bases fit TRBD1. The V gene end was trimmed by 7 bases and the J gene end by 4 bases; junction bases not matched to a gene: 12. This CDR3 region has 16 residues. Germline V CDR1 and CDR2: DFQATT, SNEGSKA (reference sequence). CDR3 residues: CSVHAGTGALNEKLFF. Here the CDR3 DNA reads TGCAGTGTTCACGCCGGGACAGGGGCACTTAATGAAAAACTGTTTTTT.

By its share, this clonotype is medium-sized (0.01 to 0.1%). The J gene is TRBJ2-1, the V gene TRBV12-3 or TRBV12-4; D remains ambiguous. CDR3 length: 14 amino acids. V lost 0 bases to trimming and J lost 0 bases, with 3 bases between them. CDR3 DNA: TGTGCCAGCAGTTTAGCGGGCTCCTACAATGAGCAGTTCTTC. Its protein is CASSLAGSYNEQFF.

This chain uses TRBV6-2 or TRBV6-3 with TRBJ2-7, with D perhaps being TRBD1 or TRBD2 (6 bases each). Germline-derived CDR1 and CDR2 are MNHEY and SVGEGT. Trimming took off 4 bases at V and 2 bases at J, with 15 bases between the two ends. The length of the CDR3 is 15 residues. In DNA form, the CDR3 reads TGTGCCAGCAGTTTAGCCGCGGGACACCCCTACGAGCAGTACTTC. This gives the protein CASSLAAGHPYEQYF.

The sample holds a few counts of this clonotype. This sequence joins TRBV6-1 and TRBJ1-5; TRBD1 matches 7 bases. The ends lost 7 bases at V and 0 bases at J; junction bases unmatched: 3. The CDR3 contains 14 residues. CDR1 MNHNS and CDR2 SASEGT come from the germline V gene. CDR3 DNA sequence: TGTGCCAGCACCGGGACAGTTAGCAATCAGCCCCAGCATTTT. This gives the protein CASTGTVSNQPQHF.

On this clonotype: Since a much larger clone is just one base distant, this may be a read error. No conserved phenylalanine or tryptophan ends this CDR3, so it is likely a read error. This chain connects TRBV27 to TRBJ2-5; 9 nucleotides agree with TRBD2. CDR1 is MNHEY and CDR2 is SMNVEV in the germline V gene (reference sequence). This CDR3 region has 15 residues. With V trimmed by 6 bases and J by 5 bases, 10 bases remained unmatched. CDR3 sequence: CASSPRRAGGETQYY. CDR3 in DNA: TGTGCCAGCAGCCCCAGGAGGGCGGGGGGGGAGACCCAGTACTAC.

This clonotype is medium-sized within its sample. V gene TRBV19 combines with J gene TRBJ1-2, with 8 bases lining up with TRBD1. The V segment lost 3 bases and the J segment 3 bases; nucleotides outside the gene matches: 12. This CDR3 is built from 17 residues. Germline-derived CDR1 and CDR2 are LNHDA and SQIVND (reference sequence). CDR3 coding DNA: TGTGCCAGTAGTATGAGGCCAGGGGGCGCAGGGGACTATGGCTACACCTTC. Protein: CASSMRPGGAGDYGYTF.

This clonotype was observed a handful of times. The rearrangement uses TRBV7-9 and TRBJ2-7, with TRBD1 identical over 11 bases. The CDR3 is 14 residues long. Trimming removed 5 bases from V and 6 bases from J; junction bases left unmatched: 6. Germline assignment: CDR1 SEHNR and CDR2 FQNEAQ (reference sequence). For the CDR3, the DNA is TGTGCCAGCAGCCCCGGGACAGGGGGTTTCGAGCAGTACTTC. This encodes CASSPGTGGFEQYF.

This clonotype counts as large. This rearrangement joins TRBV19 to TRBJ1-5, with D uncertain. Trimming removed 5 bases from V and 5 bases from J, with 13 bases in between. The germline gives CDR1 LNHDA, CDR2 SQIVND (reference sequence). The CDR3 spans 14 residues. This chain's CDR3 is CASSSRNLYQPQHF. DNA of the CDR3: TGTGCCAGTAGTTCGAGGAATCTATATCAGCCCCAGCATTTT.

Only a few counts were recorded for this clonotype. The J gene is TRBJ2-5, the V gene TRBV6-1, with D possibly TRBD1 on 5 matching bases. V lost 7 bases and J 5 bases, leaving 11 bases between the germline ends. The CDR3 totals 12 residues. Germline loops: CDR1 MNHNS, CDR2 SASEGT. DNA of the CDR3: TGTGCCAGCAACAGCAGGGCGGAGACCCAGTACTTC. Its translation: CASNSRAETQYF.

As for this clonotype: A much larger clone lies a single base off, so this may be a read error. CDR3 sequence reads: CASSQDWIGLSGAGELFF. Written as DNA, the CDR3 is TGCGCCAGCAGCCAAGATTGGATAGGGCTATCGGGGGCCGGGGAGCTGTTTTTT. The J gene is TRBJ2-2, the V gene TRBV4-1; D perhaps matches TRBD2 (6 bases). The length of the CDR3 is 18 residues. Deletions cut 0 bases from V and 6 bases from J, with 20 bases between. CDR1 MGHRA and CDR2 YSYEKL come from the germline V gene.

This clonotype was picked up many times. The chain couples TRBV5-4 to TRBJ2-1; 10 bases map to TRBD2. The CDR3 length is 16 residues. CDR1 is SGHNT and CDR2 is YYREEE in the germline V gene (reference sequence). J gave up 9 bases and V 4 bases, and 13 bases lay outside the gene matches. The CDR3 reads CASSPSGSGGRSEQFF. CDR3 nucleotides: TGTGCCAGCAGCCCCAGTGGTAGCGGGGGGAGGAGTGAGCAGTTCTTC.

This clonotype is classed as medium-sized. The rearrangement links TRBV12-3 or TRBV12-4 to TRBJ1-4; tentatively, D is TRBD1 (6 bases). V gave up 6 bases and J gave up 3 bases, with 14 bases separating them. This CDR3 has 15 residues. This CDR3 is CASSQNRVANEKLFF. Written as DNA, the CDR3 is TGTGCCAGCAGCCAAAACAGGGTTGCTAATGAAAAACTGTTTTTT.

By proportion, this clonotype is medium-sized. J is TRBJ1-5 and V is TRBV19, with 9 bases matching TRBD1. Germline assignment: CDR1 LNHDA and CDR2 SQIVND (reference sequence). V was pared by 5 bases and J by 0 bases, with 5 bases of the junction left unmatched. This CDR3 comprises 16 residues. As DNA, the CDR3 is TGTGCCAGTAGTCCAGGGACAGGGTTTAGCAATCAGCCCCAGCATTTT. Translated: CASSPGTGFSNQPQHF.

This clonotype is labeled as medium-sized. CDR3 nucleotide sequence: TGCAGCGTTGGCGACAGGGTTGGCTACACCTTC. Its protein product is CSVGDRVGYTF. The chain combines TRBV29-1 with TRBJ1-2; TRBD1 matches 7 bases. The CDR3 sequence is 11 residues long. The V segment lost 4 bases and the J segment 7 bases; nucleotides outside the gene matches: 3. Germline lookup yields CDR1 SQVTM and CDR2 ANQGSEA.

This clonotype qualifies as medium-sized (0.01 to 0.1%). The chain joins TRBV27 to TRBJ2-5, with 14 bases aligning to TRBD2. J was trimmed by 5 bases and V by 7 bases; bases with no gene match: 9. Germline-derived CDR1 and CDR2 are MNHEY and SMNVEV (reference sequence). This CDR3 has 16 residues. The CDR3 DNA follows: TGTGCCAGCAACCCGGGACTAGCGGGGGTGGGTGAGACCCAGTACTTC. It is translated as CASNPGLAGVGETQYF.

CDR3 DNA: TGTGCCAGCAGTCCCGGTGGGGAAAGGGAAACGCAGTATTTT. It is translated as CASSPGGERETQYF. The chain is built from TRBV12-3 or TRBV12-4 and TRBJ2-3; D gene unclear. Trimming cost V 5 bases and J 9 bases, with 18 bases left between them. The CDR3 spans 14 residues.

V and J are TRBV5-1 and TRBJ1-6; a possible D gene is TRBD1 (6 bases). Per the germline V gene, CDR1 is SGHRS and CDR2 is YFSETQ. V was clipped by 7 bases and J by 5 bases, with 13 bases between them. CDR3 length equals 14 residues. Here the CDR3 DNA reads TGCGCCAGCCGGGACGGGGGCGATAATTCACCCCTCCACTTT. Its translation is CASRDGGDNSPLHF.

This clonotype is classed as medium-sized (0.01 to 0.1%). The V and J genes are TRBV5-6 and TRBJ1-2; D remains ambiguous. In germline, CDR1 is SGHDT, CDR2 YYEEEE. The CDR3 is 16 amino acids. V lost 0 bases to trimming and J lost 5 bases, with 17 bases between them. CDR3: CASSLVDGKTGYGYTF. CDR3 bases: TGTGCCAGCAGCTTGGTCGACGGAAAAACGGGGTATGGCTACACCTTC.